What follows are 25 T cell receptor beta chains derived from one specimen sequenced in a study of cytotoxic CD8 clonotypes in ibrutinib-treated CLL. Sequencing was performed with immunoSEQ multiplex PCR; in TCRdb, only in-frame clones are kept and a portion is missing. The data show about 68,000 clones, with about 64% seen just once and 5.7% held by the top ten. The source was PBMCs, collected after 12 months of ibrutinib treatment. These receptors were obtained from a human donor with chronic lymphocytic leukemia.

This CDR3 is CASSWRQGDEKLFF. As DNA, the CDR3 is TGTGCCAGCAGCTGGAGACAGGGAGATGAAAAACTGTTTTTT. The chain links TRBV5-5 to TRBJ1-4, with 7 bases matching TRBD1. This CDR3 is built from 14 residues. The V segment lost 3 bases and the J segment 6 bases; nucleotides outside the gene matches: 5. CDR1 SGHKS and CDR2 YYEKEE come from the germline V gene (reference sequence).

V is TRBV28 and J is TRBJ1-5; possible D gene TRBD1, 5 bases. The V gene lost 4 bases and the J gene lost 0 bases, with 7 bases spanning the gap. This CDR3 contains 14 residues. The V gene's germline CDR1 is MDHEN and CDR2 SYDVKM. CDR3 sequence (DNA): TGTGCCAGCAGTTCAGGGTATAGCAATCAGCCCCAGCATTTT. It translates to CASSSGYSNQPQHF. Drawing the rest from reference TRBV28 and TRBJ1-5, the complete variable domain is DVKVTQSSRYLVKRTGEKVFLECVQDMDHENMFWYRQDPGLGLRLIYFSYDVKMKEKGDIPEGYSVSREKKERFSLILESASTNQTSMYLCASSSGYSNQPQHFGDGTRLSIL.

This chain links TRBV19 with TRBJ2-1, with D unclear. CDR1 and CDR2 (germline): LNHDA, SQIVND (reference sequence). Trimming left V 2 bases short and J 5 bases short, with 16 bases between. The CDR3 has 16 residues. CDR3 residues: CASSISAYSYNNEQFF. CDR3 nucleotides: TGTGCCAGTAGTATAAGTGCATACTCTTACAACAATGAGCAGTTCTTC.

The V gene is TRBV10-3, the J gene TRBJ1-2, with no clear D. With 3 bases removed from V and 8 bases from J, the gap between germline ends came to 16 bases. CDR3 length: 14 residues. Germline V gene data show CDR1 as ENHRY and CDR2 as SYGVKD. The CDR3 sequence: CAISDHLNPGGYTF. The CDR3 DNA reads as TGTGCCATCAGTGACCACTTGAACCCCGGGGGCTACACCTTC.

The CDR3: CASSWGGTGGQYQETQYF. Written as DNA, the CDR3 is TGTGCCAGCAGCTGGGGCGGGACAGGGGGTCAGTACCAAGAGACCCAGTACTTC. The chain employs TRBV5-8 and TRBJ2-5; 11 bases map to TRBD1. CDR3 size: 18 residues. Germline assignment: CDR1 SGHTS and CDR2 YDEGEE. V gave up 3 bases and J gave up 0 bases; unmatched junction bases: 10. The variable domain in full, completed from reference TRBV5-8 and TRBJ2-5, reads EAGVTQSPTHLIKTRGQQATLRCSPISGHTSVYWYQQALGLGLQFLLWYDEGEERNRGNFPPRFSGRQFPNYSSELNVNALELEDSALYLCASSWGGTGGQYQETQYFGPGTRLLVL.

The chain combines TRBV2 with TRBJ1-6; the match to TRBD1 covers 8 bases. Germline CDR1 is SNHLY and CDR2 is FYNNEI. The V and J ends lost 4 bases and 7 bases, in that order; junction bases with no gene match: 18. The CDR3 runs 19 residues. CDR3 amino acids: CASSGYFGQGTIANSPLHF. Written as DNA, the CDR3 is TGTGCCAGCAGTGGATACTTTGGACAGGGAACAATAGCGAATTCACCCCTCCACTTT.

V gene TRBV7-2 combines with J gene TRBJ1-5; D ambiguous. Germline loops: CDR1 SGHTA, CDR2 FQGNSA. This CDR3 is built from 12 residues. Trimming removed 0 bases from V and 6 bases from J, with 3 bases in between. CDR3 region: CASSLAGQPQHF. The CDR3 nucleotides read TGTGCCAGCAGCTTAGCGGGTCAGCCCCAGCATTTT.

This clone was seen a single time. The V and J genes are TRBV21-1 and TRBJ1-1. TRBV21-1 is described as a pseudogene. CDR3 length equals 17 residues. This CDR3 is CASSAPPSGERNTEAFF. The CDR3 DNA sequence: TGTGCCAGCAGCGCTCCCCCATCCGGGGAAAGAAACACTGAAGCTTTCTTT.

This chain connects TRBV9 to TRBJ1-6; maybe TRBD1 (5 bases). The germline gives CDR1 SGDLS, CDR2 YYNGEE. Trimming removed 4 bases from V and 7 bases from J, with 18 bases in between. This CDR3 comprises 16 residues. CDR3 residues: CASSYGGREVNSPLHF. The CDR3 DNA sequence: TGTGCCAGCAGCTATGGAGGCAGGGAGGTAAATTCACCCCTCCACTTT.

The chain recombines TRBV29-1 with TRBJ2-7; 8 bases fit TRBD2. J was trimmed by 0 bases and V by 7 bases; bases with no gene match: 5. This CDR3 comprises 13 residues. Germline loops: CDR1 SQVTM, CDR2 ANQGSEA. The DNA of the CDR3 is TGCAGCGCCCTAGCGGGCCGCTCCTACGAGCAGTACTTC. This encodes CSALAGRSYEQYF.

This chain connects TRBV5-6 to TRBJ2-5; 8 bases fit TRBD1. This CDR3 region has 16 residues. The V gene end was trimmed by 0 bases and the J gene end by 6 bases; junction bases not matched to a gene: 10. Germline CDR1 SGHDT, CDR2 YYEEEE. The CDR3 DNA reads as TGTGCCAGCAGCTTGGCTGTTAGACAGGGGATGCAGACCCAGTACTTC. Translation gives CASSLAVRQGMQTQYF.

The rearrangement joins TRBV2 to TRBJ1-1; D unclear. Per the germline V gene, CDR1 is SNHLY and CDR2 is FYNNEI. This CDR3 comprises 14 residues. The germline V and J ends were trimmed by 6 bases and 5 bases, with 16 bases remaining between them. In DNA, the CDR3 is TGTGCCAGCAGAGAGGCCCAGATTGGGACTGAAGCTTTCTTT. Protein: CASREAQIGTEAFF.

The rearrangement joins TRBV30 to TRBJ2-5, with D tentatively TRBD1 or TRBD2 (5 bases each). This CDR3 is 15 amino acids long. V was shortened by 2 bases and J by 0 bases, with 13 bases between the two germline ends. CDR1 GTSNPN and CDR2 SVGIG come from the germline V gene (reference sequence). CDR3 in DNA: TGTGCCTGGAGTTTTAAGGGGACGGACCAAGAGACCCAGTACTTC. Protein sequence: CAWSFKGTDQETQYF.

J is TRBJ1-1 and V is TRBV2, with TRBD1 as a possible D gene (6 bases). Trimming took off 2 bases at V and 3 bases at J, with 22 bases between the two ends. This CDR3 comprises 18 residues. Germline lookup yields CDR1 SNHLY and CDR2 FYNNEI. The CDR3 nucleotides read TGTGCCAGCAGTGAAAGACGGGGGCGACCATCTCAGGACACTGAAGCTTTCTTT. Amino acids: CASSERRGRPSQDTEAFF.

The chain has TRBV13 and TRBJ2-5, with D uncertain. The length of the CDR3 is 12 residues. Germline V gene data show CDR1 as PRHDT and CDR2 as FYEKMQ (reference sequence). Trimming removed 2 bases at V and 4 bases at J, with 5 bases between. CDR3 sequence (DNA): TGTGCCAGCAGCTTAAATAGAGAGACCCAGTACTTC. Its protein product is CASSLNRETQYF.

The rearrangement links TRBV27 to TRBJ2-1; 7 bases agree with TRBD1. V dropped 0 bases and J dropped 9; count of bases not matched to a gene: 5. This CDR3 is 14 amino acids long. Looked up from germline, CDR1 is MNHEY and CDR2 is SMNVEV (reference sequence). The CDR3 nucleotides are TGTGCCAGCAGTTTATCGACAGGGTATGGTGAGCAGTTCTTC. Translating gives CASSLSTGYGEQFF.

The sample holds one count of this clone. The chain is built from TRBV5-4 and TRBJ2-7, with 9 nucleotides matching TRBD1. CDR1 is SGHNT and CDR2 is YYREEE in the germline V gene (reference sequence). This CDR3 is built from 16 residues. J was trimmed by 2 bases and V by 4 bases; bases with no gene match: 10. Written as DNA, the CDR3 is TGTGCCAGCAGCCACGCGGGGACAGGGACCCCCTACGAGCAGTACTTC. Translating gives CASSHAGTGTPYEQYF.

CDR3 region: CASSPDQGHNEKLFF. Written as DNA, the CDR3 is TGTGCCAGCTCACCAGATCAGGGACATAATGAAAAACTGTTTTTT. J is TRBJ1-4 and V is TRBV18; TRBD1 might be the D (6 bases). V was shortened by 2 bases and J by 4 bases, with 11 bases between the two germline ends. Germline loops: CDR1 KGHSH, CDR2 LQKENI. The CDR3 spans 15 residues.

The rearrangement joins TRBV9 to TRBJ1-5; D not resolved. Per the germline V gene, CDR1 is SGDLS and CDR2 is YYNGEE. CDR3 size: 13 residues. Trimming cost V 0 bases and J 7 bases, with 8 bases left between them. CDR3 in DNA: TGTGCCAGCAGCGTAGACCATGACCAGCCCCAGCATTTT. Translating gives CASSVDHDQPQHF. Based on the CDR3 plus reference TRBV9 and TRBJ1-5, the full variable domain is DSGVTQTPKHLITATGQRVTLRCSPRSGDLSVYWYQQSLDQGLQFLIQYYNGEERAKGNILERFSAQQFPDLHSELNLSSLELGDSALYFCASSVDHDQPQHFGDGTRLSIL.

The rearrangement joins TRBV9 to TRBJ2-1, with 11 bases matching TRBD2. Germline V gene lookup returns CDR1 SGDLS and CDR2 YYNGEE. The V gene end was trimmed by 0 bases and the J gene end by 4 bases; junction bases not matched to a gene: 6. The CDR3 length is 17 residues. As DNA, the CDR3 is TGTGCCAGCAGCGTAGCCACTAGCGGGGGCGTATACAATGAGCAGTTCTTC. This gives the protein CASSVATSGGVYNEQFF. The entire variable domain, with the rest obtained from reference TRBV9 and TRBJ2-1, is as follows: DSGVTQTPKHLITATGQRVTLRCSPRSGDLSVYWYQQSLDQGLQFLIQYYNGEERAKGNILERFSAQQFPDLHSELNLSSLELGDSALYFCASSVATSGGVYNEQFFGPGTRLTVL.

The chain couples TRBV7-2 to TRBJ1-1, with a tentative D call TRBD1 (6 bases). The CDR3 has 16 amino acids. Germline assignment: CDR1 SGHTA and CDR2 FQGNSA. V lost 4 bases, J lost 5 bases, and 20 bases lay in between. For the CDR3, the DNA is TGTGCCAGCAGCTCCCCTTACCGGGGGCCAAGGACTGAAGCTTTCTTT. Encoded protein: CASSSPYRGPRTEAFF.

Concerning this clone: Germline is not matched at one junction end, which may reflect a read error. V and J are TRBV20-1 and TRBJ1-4, with 7 bases that match TRBD1. The CDR3 extends over 11 amino acids. Germline loops: CDR1 DFQATT, CDR2 SNEGSKA (reference sequence). For the CDR3, the DNA is TGCAGTGCTAGGTACGAGGGACAGACCCTTTTT. Translating it yields CSARYEGQTLF.

The chain uses TRBV7-2 and TRBJ1-3; D is unclear. Germline assignment: CDR1 SGHTA and CDR2 FQGNSA. The V end was cut by 3 bases, the J end by 0 bases, with 9 bases between. The CDR3 covers 15 residues. CDR3 in DNA: TGTGCCAGCAGCTTTCGGAACCCCTCTGGAAACACCATATATTTT. Translation: CASSFRNPSGNTIYF.

For the CDR3, the DNA is TGTGCCAGCAGCTTAGGTGGGCAGAATGTGGTAGCCAAAAACATTCAGTACTTC. As protein: CASSLGGQNVVAKNIQYF. The genes are TRBV11-2 and TRBJ2-4; D gene ambiguous. The CDR3 totals 18 residues. Germline CDR1 reads SGHAT; CDR2 reads FQNNGV. The germline V and J ends were trimmed by 1 base and 0 bases, with 16 bases remaining between them.

This clone was picked up a small number of times. The rearrangement links TRBV19 to TRBJ2-2, with D possibly being TRBD1 (5 bases). The CDR3 covers 13 residues. Trimming left V 8 bases short and J 4 bases short, with 11 bases between. Per the germline V gene, CDR1 is LNHDA and CDR2 is SQIVND (reference sequence). CDR3 in amino acids: CASVTVITGELFF. CDR3 nucleotide sequence: TGTGCCAGTGTGACAGTAATCACCGGGGAGCTGTTTTTT. Full variable domain (rest looked up from reference TRBV19 and TRBJ2-2): DGGITQSPKYLFRKEGQNVTLSCEQNLNHDAMYWYRQDPGQGLRLIYYSQIVNDFQKGDIAEGYSVSREKKESFPLTVTSAQKNPTAFYLCASVTVITGELFFGEGSRLTVL.